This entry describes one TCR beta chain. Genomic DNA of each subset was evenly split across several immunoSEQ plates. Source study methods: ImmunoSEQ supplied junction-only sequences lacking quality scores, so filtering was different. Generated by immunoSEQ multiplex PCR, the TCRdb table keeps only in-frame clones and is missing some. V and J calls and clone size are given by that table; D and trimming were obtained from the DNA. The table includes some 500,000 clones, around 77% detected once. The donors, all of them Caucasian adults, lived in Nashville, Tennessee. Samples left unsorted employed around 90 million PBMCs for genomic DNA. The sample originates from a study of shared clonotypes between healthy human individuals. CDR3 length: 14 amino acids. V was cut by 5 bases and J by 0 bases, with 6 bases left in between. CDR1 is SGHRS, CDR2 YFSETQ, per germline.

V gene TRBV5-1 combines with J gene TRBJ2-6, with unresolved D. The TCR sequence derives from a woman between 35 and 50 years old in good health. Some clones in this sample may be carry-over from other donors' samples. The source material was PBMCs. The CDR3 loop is CASRTASGANVLTF. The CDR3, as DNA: TGCGCCAGCAGAACAGCCTCTGGGGCCAACGTCCTGACTTTC.